The 26 T cell receptor beta chains presented below share a single source sample, sequenced in a study of immune evolution from preneoplasia to lung adenocarcinoma. Data came from immunoSEQ multiplex PCR; TCRdb stores just in-frame clones and leaves some out. Among about 7,800 clones, approximately 82% were seen once, and the ten largest hold just over 9%. The sample taken for sequencing was FFPE minimally invasive lung adenocarcinoma tissue. Source of these receptors: a donor at least 70 years old with lung adenocarcinoma.

The chain couples TRBV6-1 to TRBJ2-1, with D unclear. The CDR3 consists of 16 residues. Germline CDR1 MNHNS, CDR2 SASEGT. V was cut by 3 bases and J by 0 bases, with 12 bases left in between. The CDR3 spells CASSDAGRSSYNEQFF. Written as DNA, the CDR3 is TGTGCCAGCAGTGATGCCGGACGGAGCTCCTACAATGAGCAGTTCTTC.

CDR3 in DNA: TGTGCCTGGAGTGTAATGGGTATCTACGAGCAGTACTTC. Its translation is CAWSVMGIYEQYF. This chain connects TRBV30 to TRBJ2-7; the D is unclear. V lost 0 bases to trimming and J lost 3 bases, with 9 bases between them. Per germline, CDR1 GTSNPN and CDR2 SVGIG (reference sequence). This CDR3 comprises 13 residues.

The chain combines TRBV10-3 with TRBJ1-5; no definite D call. The length of the CDR3 is 13 residues. V was pared by 11 bases and J by 7 bases, with 18 bases between. Germline V gives CDR1 ENHRY, CDR2 SYGVKD. The CDR3 protein is CASHAVGGQPQHF. The CDR3 nucleotides read TGTGCCTCGCACGCGGTGGGCGGGCAGCCCCAGCATTTT.

This chain uses TRBV7-2 with TRBJ2-1; D is ambiguous. The length of the CDR3 is 15 residues. The V gene lost 5 bases and the J gene lost 9 bases, with 20 bases spanning the gap. Germline V CDR1 and CDR2: SGHTA, FQGNSA. CDR3 sequence: CASSVPYRALSEQFF. CDR3 DNA: TGTGCCAGCAGCGTTCCATACCGGGCCCTAAGTGAGCAGTTCTTC.

This chain connects TRBV6-6 to TRBJ1-5; D unresolved. This CDR3 is built from 13 residues. V dropped 6 bases and J dropped 0 bases, with 6 bases sitting between them. Germline lookup yields CDR1 MNHNY and CDR2 SVGAGI (reference sequence). The CDR3 here is CASRLYSNQPQHF. The CDR3 DNA sequence: TGTGCCAGCAGATTATATAGCAATCAGCCCCAGCATTTT.

V usage is TRBV25-1 and J usage is TRBJ2-7; D gene uncertain. Germline assignment: CDR1 MGHDK and CDR2 SYGVNS. This CDR3 has 11 amino acids. Trimming removed 2 bases from V and 2 bases from J, with 1 base in between. In DNA, the CDR3 is TGTGCCAGCAGTGAAGCCTACGAGCAGTACTTC. Protein product: CASSEAYEQYF.

This chain links TRBV29-1 with TRBJ2-5; 12 bases align to TRBD2. With the DNA end fitting TRBJ2-7 better, the J assignment may be wrong. Germline-derived CDR1 and CDR2 are SQVTM and ANQGSEA. The CDR3 has 16 residues. CDR3 protein: CSVRFLTSGSYHEQYF. In DNA form, the CDR3 reads TGCAGCGTCCGATTTTTGACTAGCGGGAGCTATCACGAGCAGTACTTC.

The rearrangement joins TRBV5-8 to TRBJ2-5, with TRBD1 identical over 9 bases. The CDR3 runs 14 residues. J lost 5 bases, V lost 2 bases, and 4 bases had no gene match. CDR1 is SGHTS, CDR2 YDEGEE, per germline. CDR3 sequence (DNA): TGTGCCAGCAGCTTCGGACAGGGGATTGAGACCCAGTACTTC. The encoded protein is CASSFGQGIETQYF.

The CDR3 sequence: CASSGGGGNTIYF. In nucleotides, the CDR3 is TGTGCCAGCAGCGGGGGCGGTGGAAACACCATATATTTT. This chain connects TRBV5-6 to TRBJ1-3, with D possibly being TRBD1 (6 bases). The CDR3 has 13 residues. Trimming pared 4 bases from V and 3 bases from J, leaving 8 bases between. Per germline, CDR1 SGHDT and CDR2 YYEEEE.

The rearrangement links TRBV10-3 to TRBJ2-7; no clear D gene. The ends were cut back, 3 bases at V and 5 bases at J, with 5 bases in the middle. The CDR3 covers 11 residues. Germline CDR1 ENHRY, CDR2 SYGVKD. DNA of the CDR3: TGTGCCATCAGTGACAGCGACGAGCAGTACTTC. This codes for CAISDSDEQYF.

The chain combines TRBV6-1 with TRBJ2-7, with 8 bases matching TRBD1. Looked up from germline, CDR1 is MNHNS and CDR2 is SASEGT. V trimming: 7 bases; J trimming: 6 bases; junction bases outside the gene matches: 11. This CDR3 is built from 14 residues. In DNA, the CDR3 is TGTGCCAGCAAGATGGAGGCAGGGGGCTTCGAGCAGTACTTC. Encoded protein: CASKMEAGGFEQYF.

This sequence joins TRBV27 and TRBJ1-5, with TRBD1 matching over 9 bases. CDR1 MNHEY and CDR2 SMNVEV come from the germline V gene (reference sequence). V was pared by 5 bases and J by 5 bases, with 7 bases of the junction left unmatched. The CDR3 has 15 residues. DNA of the CDR3: TGTGCCAGCAGTCTTCCGGACAGGGGAGATCAGCCCCAGCATTTT. Encoded protein: CASSLPDRGDQPQHF.

This sequence joins TRBV7-2 and TRBJ2-3; 14 nucleotides line up with TRBD2. Germline CDR1 SGHTA, CDR2 FQGNSA. The CDR3 loop spans 16 amino acids. The J segment lost 4 bases and the V segment lost 5 bases, leaving 5 bases of the junction unmatched. The CDR3 bases are TGTGCCAGCAGCCTCGGGACTAGCGGGAGATCAGATACGCAGTATTTT. Residues: CASSLGTSGRSDTQYF.

The chain joins TRBV9 to TRBJ2-3; perhaps TRBD2 as D (6 bases). CDR1 is SGDLS, CDR2 YYNGEE, per germline. V was clipped by 0 bases and J by 3 bases, with 14 bases between them. The CDR3 consists of 16 residues. CDR3 bases: TGTGCCAGCAGCGTAGAGGTGGGAGGAGGGACAGATACGCAGTATTTT. Residues: CASSVEVGGGTDTQYF. Full variable domain (missing parts from reference TRBV9 and TRBJ2-3): DSGVTQTPKHLITATGQRVTLRCSPRSGDLSVYWYQQSLDQGLQFLIQYYNGEERAKGNILERFSAQQFPDLHSELNLSSLELGDSALYFCASSVEVGGGTDTQYFGPGTRLTVL.

The chain uses TRBV11-2 and TRBJ1-1; a possible D gene is TRBD1 (5 bases). Germline V CDR1 and CDR2: SGHAT, FQNNGV. CDR3 length: 15 amino acids. V was trimmed by 5 bases and J by 1 base, leaving 14 bases between them. CDR3 in DNA: TGTGCCAGCAGCCCAAGGTGGGGACCGAACACTGAAGCTTTCTTT. Encoded protein: CASSPRWGPNTEAFF.

The V gene is TRBV5-8, the J gene TRBJ2-2; weak D call: TRBD1 (6 bases). CDR3 length: 15 residues. Germline-derived CDR1 and CDR2 are SGHTS and YDEGEE. Trimming took off 5 bases at V and 4 bases at J, with 15 bases between the two ends. In DNA, the CDR3 is TGTGCCAGCAGTAGCTCAGGGGAAGGCACCGGGGAGCTGTTTTTT. Its translation is CASSSSGEGTGELFF.

The V call is TRBV29-1, the J call TRBJ1-2, with 8 bases matching TRBD1. After removal of 3 bases from V and 6 bases from J, the junction contained 12 bases not matched to a gene. In germline, CDR1 is SQVTM, CDR2 ANQGSEA. This CDR3 is built from 15 residues. Here the CDR3 DNA reads TGCAGCGTTGATGTGGCGGGACAGGCCCTCGATGGCTACACCTTC. Protein: CSVDVAGQALDGYTF.

This chain connects TRBV19 to TRBJ1-5, with D possibly being TRBD1 (5 bases). Trimming took off 2 bases at V and 4 bases at J, with 12 bases between the two ends. The CDR3 spans 15 residues. The germline V gene encodes CDR1 LNHDA and CDR2 SQIVND (reference sequence). The CDR3 bases are TGTGCCAGTAGTATAAAAGACAGCCTTAATCAGCCCCAGCATTTT. Translating gives CASSIKDSLNQPQHF.

This chain links TRBV5-1 with TRBJ1-2, with D unresolved. V lost 3 bases, J lost 3 bases, and 6 bases lay in between. This CDR3 spans 12 amino acids. CDR1 is SGHRS and CDR2 is YFSETQ in the germline V gene. The CDR3 loop reads CASSSTYYGYTF. The CDR3 DNA reads TGCGCCAGCAGCTCGACCTACTATGGCTACACCTTC.

This clone has a single count. This chain joins TRBV6-1 and TRBJ1-5; D unclear. The CDR3 loop spans 13 amino acids. The germline V gene encodes CDR1 MNHNS and CDR2 SASEGT. V shed 3 bases and J shed 5 bases, with 8 bases lying between them. The DNA for the CDR3 is TGTGCCAGCAGTGATAGCTCTTATCAGCCCCAGCATTTT. It yields the protein CASSDSSYQPQHF.

The chain employs TRBV7-9 and TRBJ2-3; 12 bases map to TRBD2. The V and J ends lost 5 bases and 2 bases, in that order; junction bases with no gene match: 8. The CDR3 spans 17 residues. The germline gives CDR1 SEHNR, CDR2 FQNEAQ (reference sequence). The CDR3 spells CASSPRLAGDNTDTQYF. CDR3 coding DNA: TGTGCCAGCAGCCCGAGACTAGCGGGAGACAACACAGATACGCAGTATTTT.

The genes are TRBV7-8 and TRBJ2-7; no reliable D call. Germline loops: CDR1 SGHVS, CDR2 FQNEAQ. The CDR3 extends over 13 amino acids. The germline V and J ends were trimmed by 5 bases and 5 bases, with 13 bases remaining between them. The CDR3 DNA is TGTGCCAGCAGCCCTGGCATAGGGAACGAGCAGTACTTC. Protein: CASSPGIGNEQYF.

The V gene is TRBV11-2, the J gene TRBJ1-1, with D hard to call. Germline lookup yields CDR1 SGHAT and CDR2 FQNNGV. V was trimmed by 0 bases and J by 0 bases, leaving 11 bases between them. There are 16 residues in the CDR3. The CDR3 coding sequence is TGTGCCAGCAGCTTAGACCTTGGAACCATGAACACTGAAGCTTTCTTT. Translated, it gives CASSLDLGTMNTEAFF.

This clone was detected once. The chain is built from TRBV28 and TRBJ1-5; weak D call: TRBD1 (6 bases). Looked up from germline, CDR1 is MDHEN and CDR2 is SYDVKM. Between the trimmed V and J ends, which lost 3 bases and 9 bases, there was a span of 18 bases. The CDR3 is 15 residues long. The CDR3 nucleotides read TGTGCCAGCAGTTTTGCCGGGGGCCGGTCAATGCCCCAGCATTTT. Amino acids: CASSFAGGRSMPQHF.

V is TRBV18 and J is TRBJ1-2; TRBD1 might be the D (5 bases). The CDR3 has 16 residues. From germline, CDR1 is KGHSH and CDR2 LQKENI. The ends were cut back, 3 bases at V and 2 bases at J, with 16 bases in the middle. DNA of the CDR3: TGTGCCAGCTCACCCATGGGGCAGGGAAGGAACTATGGCTACACCTTC. It translates to CASSPMGQGRNYGYTF.

The chain combines TRBV7-9 with TRBJ2-7; D possibly corresponds to TRBD1 (6 bases). The CDR3 contains 12 residues. Germline loops: CDR1 SEHNR, CDR2 FQNEAQ (reference sequence). Between the trimmed V and J ends, which lost 6 bases and 3 bases, there was a span of 9 bases. CDR3 nucleotides: TGTGCCAGCAGTAGGACAGACTACGAGCAGTACTTC. It encodes CASSRTDYEQYF.